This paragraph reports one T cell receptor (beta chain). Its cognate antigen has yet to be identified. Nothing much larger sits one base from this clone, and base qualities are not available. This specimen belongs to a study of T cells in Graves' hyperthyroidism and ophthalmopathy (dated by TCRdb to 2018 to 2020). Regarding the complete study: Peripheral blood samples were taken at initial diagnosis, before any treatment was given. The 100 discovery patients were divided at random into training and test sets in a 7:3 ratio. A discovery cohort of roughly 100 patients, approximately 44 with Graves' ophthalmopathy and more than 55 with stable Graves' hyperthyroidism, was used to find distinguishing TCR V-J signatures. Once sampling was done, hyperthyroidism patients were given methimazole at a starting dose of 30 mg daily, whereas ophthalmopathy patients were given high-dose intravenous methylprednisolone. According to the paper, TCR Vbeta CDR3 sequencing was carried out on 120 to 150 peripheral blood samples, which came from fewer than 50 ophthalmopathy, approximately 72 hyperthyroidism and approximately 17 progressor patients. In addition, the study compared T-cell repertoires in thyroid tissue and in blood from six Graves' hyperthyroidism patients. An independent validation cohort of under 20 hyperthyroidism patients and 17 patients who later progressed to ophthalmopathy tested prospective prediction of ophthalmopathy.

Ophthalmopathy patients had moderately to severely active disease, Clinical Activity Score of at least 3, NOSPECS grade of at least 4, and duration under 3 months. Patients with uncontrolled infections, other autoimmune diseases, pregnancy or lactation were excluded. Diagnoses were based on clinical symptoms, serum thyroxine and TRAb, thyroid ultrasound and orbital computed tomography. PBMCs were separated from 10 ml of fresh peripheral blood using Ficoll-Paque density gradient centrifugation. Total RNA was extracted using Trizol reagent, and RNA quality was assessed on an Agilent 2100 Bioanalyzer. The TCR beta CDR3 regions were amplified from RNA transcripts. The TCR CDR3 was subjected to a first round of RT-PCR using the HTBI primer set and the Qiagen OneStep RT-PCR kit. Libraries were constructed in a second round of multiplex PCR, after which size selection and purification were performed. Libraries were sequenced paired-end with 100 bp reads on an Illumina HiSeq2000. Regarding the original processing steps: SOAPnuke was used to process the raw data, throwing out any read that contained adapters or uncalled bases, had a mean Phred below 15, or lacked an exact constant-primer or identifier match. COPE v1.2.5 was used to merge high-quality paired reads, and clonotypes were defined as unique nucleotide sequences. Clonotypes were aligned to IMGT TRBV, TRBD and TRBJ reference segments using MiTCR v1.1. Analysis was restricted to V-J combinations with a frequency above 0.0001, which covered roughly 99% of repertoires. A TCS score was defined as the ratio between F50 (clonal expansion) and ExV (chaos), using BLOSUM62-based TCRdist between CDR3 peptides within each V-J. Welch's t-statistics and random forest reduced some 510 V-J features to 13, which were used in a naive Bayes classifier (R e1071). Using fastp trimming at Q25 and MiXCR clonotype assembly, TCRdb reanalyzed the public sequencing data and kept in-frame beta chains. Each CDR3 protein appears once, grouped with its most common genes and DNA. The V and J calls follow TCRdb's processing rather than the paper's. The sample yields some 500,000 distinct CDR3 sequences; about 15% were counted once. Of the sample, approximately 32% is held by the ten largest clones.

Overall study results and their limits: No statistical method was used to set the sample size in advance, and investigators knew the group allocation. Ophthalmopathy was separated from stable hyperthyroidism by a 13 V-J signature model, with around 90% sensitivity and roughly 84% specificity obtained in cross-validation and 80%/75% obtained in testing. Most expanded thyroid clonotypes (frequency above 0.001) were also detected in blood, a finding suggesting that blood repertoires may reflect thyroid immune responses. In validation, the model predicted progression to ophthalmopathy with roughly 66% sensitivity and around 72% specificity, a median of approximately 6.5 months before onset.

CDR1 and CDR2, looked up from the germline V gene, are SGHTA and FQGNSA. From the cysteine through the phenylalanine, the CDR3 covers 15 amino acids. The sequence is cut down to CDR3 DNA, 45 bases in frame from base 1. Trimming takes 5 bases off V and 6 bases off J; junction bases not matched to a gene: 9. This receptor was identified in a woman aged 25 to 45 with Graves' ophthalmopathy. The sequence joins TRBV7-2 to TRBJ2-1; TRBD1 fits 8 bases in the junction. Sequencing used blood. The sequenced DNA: TGTGCCAGCAGCCCAGGACAGGGTCTTTCCAATGAGCAGTTCTTC. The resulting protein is CASSPGQGLSNEQFF. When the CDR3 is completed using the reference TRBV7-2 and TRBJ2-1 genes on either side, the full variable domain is GAGVSQSPSNKVTEKGKDVELRCDPISGHTALYWYRQSLGQGLEFLIYFQGNSAPDKSGLPSDRFSAERTGGSVSTLTIQRTQQEDSAVYLCASSPGQGLSNEQFFGPGTRLTVL.